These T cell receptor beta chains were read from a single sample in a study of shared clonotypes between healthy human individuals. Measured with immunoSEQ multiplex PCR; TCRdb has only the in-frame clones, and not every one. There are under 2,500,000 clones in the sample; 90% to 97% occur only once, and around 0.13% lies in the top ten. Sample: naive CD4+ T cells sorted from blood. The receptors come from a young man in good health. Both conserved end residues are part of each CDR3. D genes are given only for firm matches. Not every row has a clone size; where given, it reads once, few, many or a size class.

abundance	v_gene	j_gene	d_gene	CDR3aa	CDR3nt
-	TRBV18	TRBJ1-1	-	CASSPTEGTEAFF	TGTGCCAGCTCTCCGACCGAAGGCACTGAAGCTTTCTTT
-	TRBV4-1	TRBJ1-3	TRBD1	CASSQEDRGRNTIYF	TGCGCCAGCAGCCAAGAGGACAGGGGTCGAAACACCATATATTTT
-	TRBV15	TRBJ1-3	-	CATSRGTGVSGNTIYF	TGTGCCACCAGCAGAGGGACGGGCGTCTCTGGAAACACCATATATTTT
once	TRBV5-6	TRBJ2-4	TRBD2	CASSFPSGPRIQYF	TGTGCCAGCAGCTTTCCTAGCGGGCCAAGGATTCAGTACTTC
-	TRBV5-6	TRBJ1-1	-	CASSPGLVRSFF	TGTGCCAGCAGCCCTGGGCTTGTACGGTCTTTCTTT
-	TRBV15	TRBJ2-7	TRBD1	CATSRAGQGGIEQYF	TGTGCCACCAGCAGAGCGGGACAGGGAGGGATCGAGCAGTACTTC
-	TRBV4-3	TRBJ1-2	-	CASSQDIQTYGYTF	TGCGCCAGCAGCCAAGATATACAGACCTATGGCTACACCTTC
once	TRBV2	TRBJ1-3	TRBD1	CASQGAGNTIYF	TGTGCCAGCCAGGGGGCTGGAAACACCATATATTTT
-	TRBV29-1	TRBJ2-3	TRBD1	CSGELRDRATDTQYF	TGCAGCGGTGAACTACGGGACAGGGCGACAGATACGCAGTATTTT
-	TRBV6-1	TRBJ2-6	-	CASSDVSGLGGANVLTF	TGTGCCAGCAGTGATGTGTCGGGGCTTGGTGGGGCCAACGTCCTGACTTTC
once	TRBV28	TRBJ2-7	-	CASSLPATGAEQYF	TGTGCCAGCAGTTTACCCGCGACGGGGGCCGAGCAGTACTTC
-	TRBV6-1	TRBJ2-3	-	CASSETSLASSDTQYF	TGTGCCAGCAGTGAAACCTCCCTAGCGAGCTCAGATACGCAGTATTTT
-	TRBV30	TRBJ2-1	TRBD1	CAWSFSTGYNEQFF	TGTGCCTGGAGTTTTTCGACAGGGTACAATGAGCAGTTCTTC
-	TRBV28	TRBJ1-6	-	CASSFPGRGNSPLHF	TGTGCCAGCAGCTTCCCGGGACGAGGAAATTCACCCCTCCACTTT
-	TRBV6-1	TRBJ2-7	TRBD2	CASSETQLAGRYEQYF	TGTGCCAGCAGTGAAACCCAACTAGCGGGGAGGTACGAGCAGTACTTC
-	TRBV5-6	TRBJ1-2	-	CASSLYQGPNYGYTF	TGTGCCAGCAGCTTGTATCAAGGGCCTAACTATGGCTACACCTTC
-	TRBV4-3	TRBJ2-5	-	CASSQLPGAWETQYF	TGCGCCAGCAGCCAACTACCAGGGGCGTGGGAGACCCAGTACTTC
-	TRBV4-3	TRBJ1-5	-	CASSQEPNQGNQPQHF	TGCGCCAGCAGCCAAGAACCAAATCAGGGGAATCAGCCCCAGCATTTT
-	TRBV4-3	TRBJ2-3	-	CASSQERRSTQYF	TGCGCCAGCAGCCAAGAACGACGGTCTACGCAGTATTTT
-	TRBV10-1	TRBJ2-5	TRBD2	CASSGDGRVSETQYF	TGCGCCAGCAGTGGGGACGGGAGGGTATCAGAGACCCAGTACTTC
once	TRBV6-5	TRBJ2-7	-	CASSYSGVYEQYF	TGTGCCAGCAGTTACTCAGGAGTTTACGAGCAGTACTTC
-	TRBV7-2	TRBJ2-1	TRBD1	CASSNYDRVSYNEQFF	TGTGCCAGCAGCAACTACGACAGGGTCTCCTACAATGAGCAGTTCTTC
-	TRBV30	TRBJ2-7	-	CAWSPRNLGRVNEQYF	TGTGCCTGGAGTCCGCGGAACCTAGGGCGAGTAAACGAGCAGTACTTC
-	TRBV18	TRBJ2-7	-	CASSPPAPAYEQYF	TGTGCCAGCTCACCTCCGGCGCCCGCCTACGAGCAGTACTTC
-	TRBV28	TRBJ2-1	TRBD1	CASSSRDRGVQFF	TGTGCCAGCAGTTCCCGGGACAGGGGAGTGCAGTTCTTC
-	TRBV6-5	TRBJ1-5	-	CASSYRRDQPQHF	TGTGCCAGCAGTTACCGTAGGGATCAGCCCCAGCATTTT
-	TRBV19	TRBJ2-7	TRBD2	CASRLAGSYEQYF	TGTGCCAGTAGACTAGCGGGATCCTACGAGCAGTACTTC
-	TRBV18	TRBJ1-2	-	CASSTTGTPTNYGYTF	TGTGCCAGCTCTACGACAGGCACCCCCACTAACTATGGCTACACCTTC
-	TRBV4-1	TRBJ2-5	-	CASSQDLQRQETQYF	TGCGCCAGCAGCCAAGATCTACAGAGGCAAGAGACCCAGTACTTC
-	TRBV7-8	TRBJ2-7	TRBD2	CASSLVERGAYYEQYF	TGTGCCAGCAGCTTAGTAGAGCGGGGAGCTTACTACGAGCAGTACTTC
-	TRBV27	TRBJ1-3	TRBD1	CASSLRSGTGLIWSGNTIYF	TGTGCCAGCAGTCTTAGATCCGGGACAGGGTTAATCTGGTCTGGAAACACCATATATTTT
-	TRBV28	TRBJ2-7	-	CASSSSGFEQYF	TGTGCCAGCAGTTCATCAGGGTTTGAGCAGTACTTC
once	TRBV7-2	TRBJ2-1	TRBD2	CASRLAGFSYNEQFF	TGTGCCAGCAGATTAGCGGGGTTCTCCTACAATGAGCAGTTCTTC
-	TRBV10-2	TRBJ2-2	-	CASTGGGAGELFF	TGCGCCAGCACCGGAGGAGGGGCCGGGGAGCTGTTTTTT
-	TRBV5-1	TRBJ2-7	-	CASSPDRLNSYEQYF	TGCGCCAGCAGCCCTGACAGACTCAACTCCTACGAGCAGTACTTC